These 18 T cell receptor beta chains originate from one sample sequenced in a study of T cell responses to AZD1222 COVID-19 vaccine. The protocol was immunoSEQ multiplex PCR, while the TCRdb copy is restricted to in-frame clones and leaves out a portion. The data contain 250,000 to 300,000 clones, almost 95% of them singletons. The specimen comprised peripheral blood, sampled 28 days after the second AZD1222 dose. The receptor source for this set is an adult who received the AZD1222 COVID-19 vaccine.

The CDR3 DNA is TGTGCCAGCAGCTTTGGGAGTAGACGAGAAGCTTTCTTT. This encodes CASSFGSRREAFF. The V and J genes are TRBV13 and TRBJ1-1, with no clear D. Trimming left V 3 bases short and J 8 bases short, with 13 bases between. The CDR3 has 13 residues. Germline V gene sequence: CDR1 PRHDT, CDR2 FYEKMQ (reference sequence).

The CDR3 DNA is TGTGCCAGCAGGAGGGGCGGGGGGACAGATACGCAGTATTTT. Translating it yields CASRRGGGTDTQYF. V and J are TRBV2 and TRBJ2-3, with 8 bases fitting TRBD2. J gave up 3 bases and V 6 bases, and 5 bases lay outside the gene matches. The CDR3 has 14 amino acids. From germline, CDR1 is SNHLY and CDR2 FYNNEI.

The CDR3 here is CASRTDRYGYTF. CDR3 nucleotide sequence: TGTGCCAGTAGAACCGACAGATACGGCTACACCTTC. J is TRBJ1-2 and V is TRBV28; maybe TRBD1 (5 bases). Trimming shortened V by 9 bases and J by 8 bases, and 16 bases separated the two germline ends. CDR1 is MDHEN, CDR2 SYDVKM, per germline. The CDR3 extends over 12 amino acids.

This clone was detected once. CDR3 in DNA: TGTGCCAGTAGATTTAGCGGGGGGGGACGAAACGGTGAGCAGTTCTTC. It is translated as CASRFSGGGRNGEQFF. The gene calls are TRBV19 and TRBJ2-1, with 11 bases matching TRBD2. Germline CDR1 reads LNHDA; CDR2 reads SQIVND (reference sequence). Losses at the gene ends were 6 bases for V and 9 bases for J; bases not matched to a gene: 13. This CDR3 region has 16 residues. Filled out from reference TRBV19 and TRBJ2-1, the complete variable domain reads DGGITQSPKYLFRKEGQNVTLSCEQNLNHDAMYWYRQDPGQGLRLIYYSQIVNDFQKGDIAEGYSVSREKKESFPLTVTSAQKNPTAFYLCASRFSGGGRNGEQFFGPGTRLTVL.

This chain joins TRBV27 and TRBJ1-3; TRBD1 is a possible D gene (5 bases). Germline CDR1 reads MNHEY; CDR2 reads SMNVEV (reference sequence). Deletions cut 5 bases from V and 1 base from J, with 18 bases between. CDR3 length: 17 residues. The CDR3 here is CASSLSGTLLSGNTIYF. The DNA for the CDR3 is TGTGCCAGCAGTCTCTCCGGGACCTTACTTTCTGGAAACACCATATATTTT.

The J gene is TRBJ1-3, the V gene TRBV28; the match to TRBD1 covers 7 bases. The CDR3 length is 15 residues. Germline assignment: CDR1 MDHEN and CDR2 SYDVKM. Trimming at V came to 6 bases and at J to 4 bases, leaving 9 bases not matched to a gene. CDR3 loop: CASRTPGGTGNTIYF. The CDR3 DNA follows: TGTGCCAGCAGAACCCCAGGGGGTACAGGAAACACCATATATTTT.

The rearrangement uses TRBV9 and TRBJ1-2, with a possible D match to TRBD1 (6 bases). CDR3 length: 14 amino acids. V was cut by 3 bases and J by 3 bases, with 12 bases left in between. Germline loops: CDR1 SGDLS, CDR2 YYNGEE. CDR3 DNA: TGTGCCAGCAGCGCGCTACGGACAGACTATGGCTACACCTTC. It specifies CASSALRTDYGYTF.

V gene TRBV27 combines with J gene TRBJ1-6; no firm D call. The V end lost 6 bases, the J end lost 3 bases, and 12 bases lay between the germline ends. Germline values: CDR1 MNHEY, CDR2 SMNVEV (reference sequence). This CDR3 spans 15 amino acids. In DNA, the CDR3 is TGTGCCAGCAGCTTTAGGACGATCTATAATTCACCCCTCCACTTT. Amino acid sequence: CASSFRTIYNSPLHF.

This clone has more than one count but fewer than ten. The chain is built from TRBV4-1 and TRBJ2-2, with a possible D match to TRBD1 (5 bases). Looked up from germline, CDR1 is MGHRA and CDR2 is YSYEKL. Trimming took 4 bases from V and 5 from J, leaving 14 bases between them. This CDR3 is 15 amino acids long. The CDR3 sequence is CASSPKGARTGELFF. The CDR3 nucleotides read TGCGCCAGCAGCCCCAAAGGGGCGAGAACCGGGGAGCTGTTTTTT.

V and J are TRBV28 and TRBJ1-2; 8 bases agree with TRBD1. The CDR3 contains 14 residues. Germline V CDR1 and CDR2: MDHEN, SYDVKM. V gave up 4 bases and J gave up 4 bases; unmatched junction bases: 5. CDR3 bases: TGTGCCAGCAGTTCCGGACAGGGTTTCTATGGCTACACCTTC. Its protein product is CASSSGQGFYGYTF.

This chain joins TRBV24-1 and TRBJ2-2; D possibly corresponds to TRBD2 (6 bases). This CDR3 has 17 residues. V gave up 1 base and J gave up 0 bases, with 11 bases separating them. Germline V CDR1 and CDR2: KGHDR, SFDVKD. CDR3 region: CATSDFLGRTNTGELFF. CDR3 coding DNA: TGTGCCACCAGTGATTTTCTAGGGAGGACGAACACCGGGGAGCTGTTTTTT.

The gene calls are TRBV30 and TRBJ1-1; D is unresolved. Germline CDR1 reads GTSNPN; CDR2 reads SVGIG (reference sequence). The CDR3 loop spans 12 amino acids. V gave up 0 bases and J gave up 11 bases, with 13 bases separating them. The CDR3 reads CAWSVVVSKAFF. The CDR3 DNA reads TGTGCCTGGAGTGTAGTGGTAAGCAAGGCTTTCTTT.

V usage is TRBV28 and J usage is TRBJ2-7, with TRBD1 identical over 7 bases. CDR3 length: 13 amino acids. Germline loops: CDR1 MDHEN, CDR2 SYDVKM. The trim removed 5 bases at V and 3 bases at J, leaving 4 bases unmatched. This CDR3 is CASSIQGFYEQYF. The CDR3 DNA reads as TGTGCCAGCAGTATACAGGGGTTCTACGAGCAGTACTTC.

This chain uses TRBV18 with TRBJ1-6; 10 bases map to TRBD1. Trimming removed 1 base from V and 0 bases from J; junction bases left unmatched: 3. The CDR3 sequence is 18 residues long. Germline V gene lookup returns CDR1 KGHSH and CDR2 LQKENI. The CDR3 reads CASSPRGQGSSYNSPLHF. The CDR3, as DNA: TGTGCCAGCTCACCACGGGGACAGGGGAGCTCCTATAATTCACCCCTCCACTTT.

In this sample, this clone turned up once. The chain is built from TRBV24-1 and TRBJ2-1; no reliable D call. Germline V lookup: CDR1 KGHDR, CDR2 SFDVKD. Trimming stripped 3 bases from V and 8 bases from J, with 10 bases between. This CDR3 is built from 13 residues. In nucleotides, the CDR3 is TGTGCCACCAGTGATGGCGCTCAGGATGAGCAGTTCTTC. This sequence encodes CATSDGAQDEQFF.

The CDR3 DNA is TGCGCCAGCAGCTTGGGAGTCGGGTCGGCCACCGGGGAGCTGTTTTTT. It encodes CASSLGVGSATGELFF. V usage is TRBV5-1 and J usage is TRBJ2-2; D gene unclear. Germline V lookup: CDR1 SGHRS, CDR2 YFSETQ. CDR3 size: 16 residues. V lost 0 bases to trimming and J lost 4 bases, with 13 bases between them.

The chain employs TRBV2 and TRBJ1-5, with D possibly being TRBD1 (5 bases). This CDR3 region has 15 residues. Germline CDR1 and CDR2: SNHLY and FYNNEI. Trimming removed 3 bases from V and 6 bases from J, with 15 bases in between. The CDR3 protein is CASSDWQGGVQPQHF. For the CDR3, the DNA is TGTGCCAGCAGTGACTGGCAGGGTGGGGTTCAGCCCCAGCATTTT.

The chain is built from TRBV6-5 and TRBJ2-5, with TRBD1 as a possible D gene (6 bases). Germline V gene data show CDR1 as MNHEY and CDR2 as SVGAGI. This CDR3 comprises 15 residues. Trimming removed 2 bases at V and 4 bases at J, with 14 bases between. The CDR3 protein is CASSYPQGTLETQYF. The CDR3 DNA sequence: TGTGCCAGCAGTTACCCACAGGGTACCTTAGAGACCCAGTACTTC.